These 26 T cell receptor beta chains share one sample of origin, sequenced in a study of spatial heterogeneity in lung cancer. This sample's time point: sample taken at primary tumor resection. Study results and caveats: Mutation counts in tumors were tracked by counts of expanded intratumoral alpha and beta TCRs.

TCRdb reprocessed the 5' RACE reads via MiXCR and lists one record per CDR3 protein. Seen here are approximately 7,600 distinct CDR3 sequences, 11% to 15% observed once, and the top ten hold approximately 10%. Their specific antigens are unknown. Material: lung tumor tissue, obtained at surgery. The receptors were gathered from a female donor with early-stage non-small cell lung cancer.

The chain uses TRBV7-8 and TRBJ1-1; TRBD1 aligns across 8 bases. CDR3 length equals 13 residues. The V and J ends lost 3 bases and 9 bases, in that order; junction bases with no gene match: 6. The germline gives CDR1 SGHVS, CDR2 FQNEAQ. In DNA form, the CDR3 reads TGTGCCAGCAGCTTTGACCGGGACAGGAAAGCTTTCTTT. Translation gives CASSFDRDRKAFF.

The sample holds many counts of this clonotype. The J gene is TRBJ1-2, the V gene TRBV6-1; 9 bases agree with TRBD1. This CDR3 is 14 amino acids long. Trimming took 7 bases from V and 7 from J; bases not matched to a gene: 10. The V gene's germline CDR1 is MNHNS and CDR2 SASEGT. The CDR3 nucleotides read TGTGCCAGCATCACCGGGACAGGGAATCTTGGCTACACCTTC. Translating gives CASITGTGNLGYTF.

In this sample, this clonotype is large. This chain uses TRBV7-9 with TRBJ2-2; D might be TRBD1 (5 bases). The V gene's germline CDR1 is SEHNR and CDR2 FQNEAQ (reference sequence). The length of the CDR3 is 14 residues. V lost 3 bases and J 6 bases, leaving 11 bases between the germline ends. CDR3 sequence (DNA): TGTGCCAGCAGCTTTAACAGGTTATCCGGGGAGCTGTTTTTT. Encoded protein: CASSFNRLSGELFF.

This clonotype is medium-sized within its sample. The genes are TRBV20-1 and TRBJ1-2; TRBD1 is a possible D gene (6 bases). CDR3 size: 11 residues. From germline, CDR1 is DFQATT and CDR2 SNEGSKA (reference sequence). V shed 5 bases and J shed 2 bases, with 6 bases lying between them. This CDR3 is CSAGTNYGYTF. The CDR3 coding sequence is TGCAGTGCTGGGACAAACTATGGCTACACCTTC.

This clonotype has at least ten counts. This chain joins TRBV5-1 and TRBJ2-7; 9 bases fit TRBD2. V dropped 2 bases and J dropped 6; count of bases not matched to a gene: 9. The CDR3 is made up of 15 amino acids. Germline CDR1 and CDR2: SGHRS and YFSETQ. The CDR3 DNA reads TGCGCCAGCAGCTTCTCCGGGACTAGCACTGGCGAGCAGTACTTC. Amino acids: CASSFSGTSTGEQYF. Full variable domain (remainder filled in from reference TRBV5-1 and TRBJ2-7): KAGVTQTPRYLIKTRGQQVTLSCSPISGHRSVSWYQQTPGQGLQFLFEYFSETQRNKGNFPGRFSGRQFSNSRSEMNVSTLELGDSALYLCASSFSGTSTGEQYFGPGTRLTVT.

This clonotype appeared many times. The J gene is TRBJ1-1, the V gene TRBV6-5; D may be TRBD1 (6 bases). The germline V and J ends were trimmed by 6 bases and 5 bases, with 13 bases remaining between them. CDR1 and CDR2 (germline): MNHEY, SVGAGI. CDR3 length equals 13 residues. The CDR3 protein is CASRPGAFTEAFF. CDR3 sequence (DNA): TGTGCCAGCAGGCCAGGGGCATTTACTGAAGCTTTCTTT.

Within the sample, this clonotype is medium-sized. The V gene is TRBV11-2, the J gene TRBJ1-1; the match to TRBD1 covers 7 bases. The V and J ends lost 6 bases and 1 base, in that order; junction bases with no gene match: 20. In germline, CDR1 is SGHAT, CDR2 FQNNGV. The CDR3 consists of 19 residues. The CDR3 DNA sequence: TGTGCCAGCAGTCCAGTAGAGACAGGGATCCTCCAGAAGAACACTGAAGCTTTCTTT. Its translation: CASSPVETGILQKNTEAFF.

Relative to its sample, this clonotype is medium-sized. The rearrangement uses TRBV5-1 and TRBJ2-7, with TRBD1 matching over 7 bases. The CDR3 length is 14 residues. The junction had 6 bases not matched to a gene; V was cut back by 0 bases and J by 6 bases. The germline V gene has CDR1 SGHRS and CDR2 YFSETQ. Written as DNA, the CDR3 is TGCGCCAGCAGCTTGGTGGGACAGAGCTCCGAGCAGTACTTC. This gives the protein CASSLVGQSSEQYF.

This clonotype is medium-sized. The J gene is TRBJ2-7, the V gene TRBV6-5; 7 nucleotides line up with TRBD1. The CDR3 has 13 residues. V was clipped by 6 bases and J by 6 bases; unmatched bases: 8. Germline CDR1 MNHEY, CDR2 SVGAGI. CDR3 in DNA: TGTGCCAGCAGCCCGACAGGGTTCGGCGAGCAGTACTTC. It codes for CASSPTGFGEQYF.

This clonotype was observed many times. The chain links TRBV3-1 to TRBJ2-5, with 9 bases identical to TRBD2. This CDR3 spans 17 amino acids. The V segment lost 0 bases and the J segment 2 bases; nucleotides outside the gene matches: 7. Looked up from germline, CDR1 is LGHDT and CDR2 is YNNKEL (reference sequence). The DNA of the CDR3 is TGTGCCAGCAGCCAAGATCATAGCGGGGGCCCTCAAGAGACCCAGTACTTC. It encodes CASSQDHSGGPQETQYF.

In its sample, this clonotype was seen many times. The chain is built from TRBV3-1 and TRBJ2-2, with no clear D. The CDR3 runs 14 residues. V was shortened by 3 bases and J by 6 bases, with 11 bases between the two germline ends. In germline, CDR1 is LGHDT, CDR2 YNNKEL (reference sequence). CDR3 sequence (DNA): TGTGCCAGCAGCCACCGGGTAATAGCCGGGGAGCTGTTTTTT. Its translation: CASSHRVIAGELFF.

Sample share makes this clonotype medium-sized (0.01 to 0.1%). This chain joins TRBV20-1 and TRBJ2-7; 13 bases fit TRBD2. Germline values: CDR1 DFQATT, CDR2 SNEGSKA (reference sequence). This CDR3 region has 16 residues. V gave up 0 bases and J gave up 3 bases; unmatched junction bases: 5. The CDR3: CSARDPGLAGSYEQYF. CDR3 coding DNA: TGCAGTGCTAGAGATCCGGGACTAGCGGGAAGCTACGAGCAGTACTTC.

The V and J genes are TRBV7-9 and TRBJ1-2; D not resolved. There are 13 residues in the CDR3. Trimming pared 0 bases from V and 2 bases from J, leaving 4 bases between. The V gene's germline CDR1 is SEHNR and CDR2 FQNEAQ (reference sequence). CDR3 protein: CASSLAPNYGYTF. CDR3 in DNA: TGTGCCAGCAGCTTAGCCCCCAACTATGGCTACACCTTC.

This clonotype was counted ten times or more. V gene TRBV6-5 combines with J gene TRBJ2-1; 9 nucleotides agree with TRBD1. Germline CDR1 and CDR2: MNHEY and SVGAGI. V shed 6 bases, J shed 9 bases, and the junction held 15 bases outside the gene matches. This CDR3 has 16 residues. CDR3 sequence (DNA): TGTGCCAGCAGCAGGGGCCCTAGGACAGGGGCAGGTGAGCAGTTCTTC. It yields the protein CASSRGPRTGAGEQFF.

There are many counts of this clonotype. J is TRBJ1-6 and V is TRBV9; D remains unclear. Germline CDR1 SGDLS, CDR2 YYNGEE. Deletions cut 7 bases from V and 10 bases from J, with 12 bases between. The CDR3 covers 12 residues. This CDR3 is CASGKGPSPLHF. The CDR3 nucleotides are TGTGCCAGCGGGAAGGGTCCCTCACCCCTCCACTTT.

This clonotype was seen ten or more times. The CDR3, as DNA: TGCAGTGCTAGTTCAGGGGTGAACACTGAAGCTTTCTTT. This encodes CSASSGVNTEAFF. The chain couples TRBV20-1 to TRBJ1-1; D possibly corresponds to TRBD1 (6 bases). Per germline, CDR1 DFQATT and CDR2 SNEGSKA (reference sequence). V lost 3 bases and J 0 bases, leaving 8 bases between the germline ends. This CDR3 has 13 amino acids.

This clonotype was counted at least ten times. The J gene is TRBJ2-4, the V gene TRBV10-2; 8 nucleotides line up with TRBD1. Per the germline V gene, CDR1 is WSHSY and CDR2 is SAAADI. The J segment lost 9 bases and the V segment lost 8 bases, leaving 9 bases of the junction unmatched. The CDR3 has 13 residues. This CDR3 reads CASEGQAKGIQYF. Here the CDR3 DNA reads TGCGCCAGCGAGGGACAGGCAAAGGGCATTCAGTACTTC.

This clonotype is deemed medium-sized. The V and J genes are TRBV4-2 and TRBJ2-7, with 9 bases matching TRBD1. CDR3 length equals 15 residues. The V gene end was trimmed by 1 base and the J gene end by 3 bases; junction bases not matched to a gene: 4. CDR1 is LGHNA and CDR2 is YNFKEQ in the germline V gene. The CDR3 spells CASSQATGGYYEQYF. CDR3 DNA sequence: TGTGCCAGCAGCCAAGCCACAGGGGGCTACTACGAGCAGTACTTC.

This clonotype occurred once. The chain has TRBV28 and TRBJ1-1; D gene ambiguous. Germline values: CDR1 MDHEN, CDR2 SYDVKM. CDR3 length: 12 amino acids. The V end was cut by 5 bases, the J end by 7 bases, with 11 bases between. CDR3 region: CASSPLTDEAFF. The CDR3 DNA follows: TGTGCCAGCAGTCCTTTAACGGATGAAGCTTTCTTT.

This clonotype is medium-sized in the sample. The chain joins TRBV20-1 to TRBJ1-5; D uncertain. V was trimmed by 2 bases and J by 4 bases, leaving 9 bases between them. The CDR3 contains 13 residues. Germline V gene sequence: CDR1 DFQATT, CDR2 SNEGSKA (reference sequence). The CDR3 nucleotides read TGCAGTGCTAGACGGAGGGCAAATCAGCCCCAGCATTTT. Its translation is CSARRRANQPQHF.

This clonotype qualifies as medium-sized (0.01 to 0.1%). This chain connects TRBV6-5 to TRBJ2-2; no reliable D call. CDR1 is MNHEY and CDR2 is SVGAGI in the germline V gene. Between the trimmed V and J ends, which lost 1 base and 2 bases, there was a span of 8 bases. There are 15 residues in the CDR3. Here the CDR3 reads CASSYLDRNTGELFF. CDR3 coding DNA: TGTGCCAGCAGTTACTTGGACCGAAACACCGGGGAGCTGTTTTTT.

J is TRBJ2-2 and V is TRBV6-4; 9 nucleotides align to TRBD1. The germline gives CDR1 MRHNA, CDR2 SNTAGT. The trim removed 5 bases at V and 6 bases at J, leaving 7 bases unmatched. The CDR3 has 15 residues. As DNA, the CDR3 is TGTGCCAGCAGTCCGGGACAGGGCGCCTCCGGGGAGCTGTTTTTT. This codes for CASSPGQGASGELFF.

This clonotype showed up many times. The genes are TRBV10-3 and TRBJ2-5; 9 bases agree with TRBD2. The germline gives CDR1 ENHRY, CDR2 SYGVKD. The V gene end was trimmed by 2 bases and the J gene end by 1 base; junction bases not matched to a gene: 8. There are 17 residues in the CDR3. CDR3 residues: CAISEGLRGGIQETQYF. CDR3 coding DNA: TGTGCCATCAGTGAGGGATTGCGGGGGGGGATCCAAGAGACCCAGTACTTC.

This clonotype was detected many times. This rearrangement joins TRBV4-2 to TRBJ1-2; 8 nucleotides agree with TRBD1. Germline V gene sequence: CDR1 LGHNA, CDR2 YNFKEQ. V shed 0 bases, J shed 6 bases, and the junction held 6 bases outside the gene matches. The length of the CDR3 is 15 residues. This chain's CDR3 is CASSQDVWTGNGYTF. The CDR3 nucleotides read TGTGCCAGCAGCCAAGATGTGTGGACAGGGAATGGCTACACCTTC.

This clonotype is medium-sized (0.01 to 0.1%) within its sample. The DNA for the CDR3 is TGTGCCAGCAGTTACAGGGGCTTTTCACCCCTCCACTTT. Protein: CASSYRGFSPLHF. V is TRBV6-5 and J is TRBJ1-6; D perhaps matches TRBD1 (5 bases). The CDR3 runs 13 residues. V was trimmed by 2 bases and J by 9 bases, leaving 8 bases between them. Germline CDR1 and CDR2: MNHEY and SVGAGI.

Judged by abundance, this clonotype is medium-sized. The genes are TRBV28 and TRBJ1-1; D remains ambiguous. Germline values: CDR1 MDHEN, CDR2 SYDVKM. Trimming removed 5 bases from V and 7 bases from J, with 8 bases in between. The CDR3 extends over 11 amino acids. The CDR3 bases are TGTGCCAGCAGTAGGGCCCTTGAAGCTTTCTTT. This gives the protein CASSRALEAFF. Filled out from reference TRBV28 and TRBJ1-1, the complete variable domain reads DVKVTQSSRYLVKRTGEKVFLECVQDMDHENMFWYRQDPGLGLRLIYFSYDVKMKEKGDIPEGYSVSREKKERFSLILESASTNQTSMYLCASSRALEAFFGQGTRLTVV.